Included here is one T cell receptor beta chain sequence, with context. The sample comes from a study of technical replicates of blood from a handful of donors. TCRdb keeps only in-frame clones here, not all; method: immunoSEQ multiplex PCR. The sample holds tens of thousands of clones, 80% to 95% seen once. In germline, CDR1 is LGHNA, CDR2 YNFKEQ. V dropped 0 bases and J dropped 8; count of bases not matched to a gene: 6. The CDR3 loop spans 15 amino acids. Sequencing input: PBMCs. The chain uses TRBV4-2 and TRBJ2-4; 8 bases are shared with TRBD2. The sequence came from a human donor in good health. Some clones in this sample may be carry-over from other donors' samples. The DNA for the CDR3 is TGTGCCAGCAGCCAAGACGCCGGGGGGGCAGACATTCAGTACTTC. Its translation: CASSQDAGGADIQYF.